The source of this T cell receptor (beta chain) is a study of regulatory T cells in long-lasting Graves disease. The overall study: Treatment with antithyroid drugs for over 5 years, together with positive TSH receptor antibodies, meant persistent Graves' disease.

As concerns this clonotype: Its antigen remains unknown.

CDR3-region Arm-PCR and iRepertoire HTBI primers produced the TCR beta libraries. TCRdb re-analysed the multiplex PCR reads in MiXCR, keeping a single row per CDR3 protein. The top ten hold more than 20% of the sample, which has approximately 400,000 distinct CDR3 sequences, less than 25% seen once. As for time point: persistent/refractory GD, antithyroid drugs over 5 years with positive TRAb. The TCR library used RNA extracted from PBMCs. Findings and limits, study-wide: New patients shared 1,000 or so public clonotypes, and persistent patients shared more, with approximately 2,600. Persistent cases favored TRBV28, TRBJ1-2 and TRBJ2-5.

Trimming left V 8 bases short and J 2 bases short, with 10 bases between. Germline lookup yields CDR1 MNHEY and CDR2 SVGEGT. The CDR3 length is 13 residues. Source: peripheral blood mononuclear cells (PBMCs), taken when the disease was refractory, from a patient treated with antithyroid drugs. This sequence joins TRBV6-2 or TRBV6-3 and TRBJ1-3, with unresolved D. The source is a female donor with Graves disease. The CDR3 sequence: CASLPPAGNTIYF. CDR3 bases: TGTGCCAGCCTCCCCCCGGCTGGAAACACCATATATTTT.